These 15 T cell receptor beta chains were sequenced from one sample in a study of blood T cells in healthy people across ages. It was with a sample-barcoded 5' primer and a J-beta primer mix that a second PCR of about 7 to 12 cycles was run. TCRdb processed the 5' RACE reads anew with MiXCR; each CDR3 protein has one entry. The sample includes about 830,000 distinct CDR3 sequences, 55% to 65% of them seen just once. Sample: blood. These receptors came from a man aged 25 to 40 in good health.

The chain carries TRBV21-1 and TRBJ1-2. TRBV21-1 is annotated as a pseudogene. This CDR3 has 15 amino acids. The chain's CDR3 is CASSKPDQSAYGYTF. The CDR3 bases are TGTGCCAGCAGCAAACCCGACCAATCCGCTTATGGCTACACCTTC.

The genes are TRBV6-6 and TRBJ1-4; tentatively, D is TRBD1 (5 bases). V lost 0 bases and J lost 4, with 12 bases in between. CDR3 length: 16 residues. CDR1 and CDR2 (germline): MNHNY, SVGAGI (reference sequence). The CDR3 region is CASSYSLTAVNEKLFF. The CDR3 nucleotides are TGTGCCAGCAGTTACTCTCTGACAGCTGTTAATGAAAAACTGTTTTTT.

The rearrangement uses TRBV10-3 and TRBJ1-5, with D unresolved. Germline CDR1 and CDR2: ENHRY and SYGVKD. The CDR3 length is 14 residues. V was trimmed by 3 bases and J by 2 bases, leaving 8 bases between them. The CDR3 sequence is CAISEEGGNQPQHF. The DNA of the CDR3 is TGTGCCATCAGTGAAGAGGGTGGCAATCAGCCCCAGCATTTT.

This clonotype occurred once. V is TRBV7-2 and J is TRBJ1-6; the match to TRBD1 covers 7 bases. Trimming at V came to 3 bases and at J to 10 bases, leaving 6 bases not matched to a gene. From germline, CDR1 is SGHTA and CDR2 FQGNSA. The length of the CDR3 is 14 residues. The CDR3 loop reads CASSFATGRSPLHF. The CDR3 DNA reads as TGTGCCAGCAGCTTCGCGACAGGGCGATCACCCCTCCACTTT.

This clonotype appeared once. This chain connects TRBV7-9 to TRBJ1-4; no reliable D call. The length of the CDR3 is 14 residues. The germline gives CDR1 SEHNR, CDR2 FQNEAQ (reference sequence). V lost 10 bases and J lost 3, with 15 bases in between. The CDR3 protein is CATRGGRSNEKLFF. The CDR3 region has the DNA TGTGCCACCAGAGGTGGCAGGTCTAATGAAAAACTGTTTTTT.

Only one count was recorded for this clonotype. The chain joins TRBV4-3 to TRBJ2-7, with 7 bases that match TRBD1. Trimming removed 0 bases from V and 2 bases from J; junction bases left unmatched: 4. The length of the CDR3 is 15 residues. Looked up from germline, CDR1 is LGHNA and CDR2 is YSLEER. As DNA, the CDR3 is TGCGCCAGCAGCCAAGATACAGGGGATACCTACGAGCAGTACTTC. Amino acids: CASSQDTGDTYEQYF.

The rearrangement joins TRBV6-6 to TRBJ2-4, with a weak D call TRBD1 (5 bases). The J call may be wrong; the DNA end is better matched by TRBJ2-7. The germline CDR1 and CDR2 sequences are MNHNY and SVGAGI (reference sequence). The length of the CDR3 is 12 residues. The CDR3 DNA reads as TGTGCCAGCAAAGCAGGGTTTTACGAGCAGTACTTC. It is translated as CASKAGFYEQYF.

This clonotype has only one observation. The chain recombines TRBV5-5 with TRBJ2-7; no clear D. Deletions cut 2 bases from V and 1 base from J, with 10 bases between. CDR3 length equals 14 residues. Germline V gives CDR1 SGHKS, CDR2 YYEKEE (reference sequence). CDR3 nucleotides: TGTGCCAGCAGCTTCAGGAGTCGGTCCTACGAGCAGTACTTC. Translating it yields CASSFRSRSYEQYF.

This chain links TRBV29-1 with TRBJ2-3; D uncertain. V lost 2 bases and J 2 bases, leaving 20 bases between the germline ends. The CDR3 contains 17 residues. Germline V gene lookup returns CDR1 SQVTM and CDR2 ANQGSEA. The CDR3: CSVEPYFNGRHTDTQYF. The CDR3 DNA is TGCAGCGTTGAACCGTATTTCAACGGGCGGCACACAGATACGCAGTATTTT.

CDR3 residues: CASSFGQSGLYEQYF. The CDR3 DNA reads as TGCGCCAGCAGCTTTGGACAGTCGGGCCTCTACGAGCAGTACTTC. The chain links TRBV5-1 to TRBJ2-7; D possibly corresponds to TRBD1 (6 bases). CDR3 length: 15 amino acids. Trimming took 2 bases from V and 3 from J, leaving 15 bases between them. The germline CDR1 and CDR2 sequences are SGHRS and YFSETQ.

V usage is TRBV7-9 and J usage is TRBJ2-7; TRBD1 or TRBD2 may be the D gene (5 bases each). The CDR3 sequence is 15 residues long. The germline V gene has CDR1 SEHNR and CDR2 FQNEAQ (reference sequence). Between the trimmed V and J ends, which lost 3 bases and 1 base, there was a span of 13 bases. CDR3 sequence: CASSFAGTESYEQYF. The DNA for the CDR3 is TGTGCCAGCAGCTTTGCCGGGACGGAATCCTACGAGCAGTACTTC.

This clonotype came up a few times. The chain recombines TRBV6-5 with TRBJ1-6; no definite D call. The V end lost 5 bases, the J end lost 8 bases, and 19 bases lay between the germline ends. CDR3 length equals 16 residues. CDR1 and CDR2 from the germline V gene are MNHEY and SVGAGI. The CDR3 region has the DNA TGTGCCAGCAGTCCCACCCGTCGGTGGGCCCATTCACCCCTCCACTTT. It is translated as CASSPTRRWAHSPLHF.

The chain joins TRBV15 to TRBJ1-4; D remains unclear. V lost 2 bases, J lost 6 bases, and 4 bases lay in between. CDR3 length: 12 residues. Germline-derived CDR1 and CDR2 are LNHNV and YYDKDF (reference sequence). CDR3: CATSRRDEKLFF. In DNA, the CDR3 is TGTGCCACCAGCAGACGGGATGAAAAACTGTTTTTT.

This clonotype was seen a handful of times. The DNA of the CDR3 is TGCAGTGCTCTTCAGCGGGGCCAAGAGACCCAGTACTTC. The encoded protein is CSALQRGQETQYF. The chain recombines TRBV20-1 with TRBJ2-5; 7 bases agree with TRBD2. Trimming removed 5 bases from V and 1 base from J; junction bases left unmatched: 4. CDR1 is DFQATT and CDR2 is SNEGSKA in the germline V gene (reference sequence). The length of the CDR3 is 13 residues.

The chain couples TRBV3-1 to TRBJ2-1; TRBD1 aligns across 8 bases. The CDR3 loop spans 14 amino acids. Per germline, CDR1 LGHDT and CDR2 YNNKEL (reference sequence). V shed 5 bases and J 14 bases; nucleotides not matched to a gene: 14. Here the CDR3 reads CASSGDRLLLGKFF. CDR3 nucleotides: TGTGCCAGCAGCGGGGACAGGCTCCTCCTGGGCAAGTTCTTC.